The next 17 T cell receptor beta chains were all read from a single sample in a study of T cells in tuberculosis. Assay: immunoSEQ multiplex PCR; the TCRdb copy retains only in-frame clones and omits some. The sample shows tens of thousands of clones, over 90% of them seen only once. Material for sequencing was PBMCs. The receptors here all came from a donor between 5 and 29 years old with latent tuberculosis or without tuberculosis infection.

This clone was found once. The V gene is TRBV18, the J gene TRBJ2-5; 7 positions match TRBD1. Looked up from germline, CDR1 is KGHSH and CDR2 is LQKENI. Trimming cost V 6 bases and J 5 bases; bases outside gene matches: 6. The CDR3 is 13 amino acids. The CDR3 loop is CASSPTGWETQYF. In nucleotides, the CDR3 is TGTGCCAGCTCCCCGACAGGGTGGGAGACCCAGTACTTC.

The V and J genes are TRBV5-4 and TRBJ2-7; a weak D match, TRBD1 (5 bases). The CDR3 has 13 residues. Germline V gene data show CDR1 as SGHNT and CDR2 as YYREEE (reference sequence). V dropped 0 bases and J dropped 1 base, with 5 bases sitting between them. This CDR3 reads CASSLGQSYEQYF. The CDR3 DNA reads as TGTGCCAGCAGCTTGGGACAGTCCTACGAGCAGTACTTC.

The genes are TRBV19 and TRBJ2-3, with 10 bases aligning to TRBD2. Germline CDR1 is LNHDA and CDR2 is SQIVND (reference sequence). V dropped 1 base and J dropped 10; count of bases not matched to a gene: 2. The CDR3 is 13 amino acids. The CDR3 DNA reads TGTGCCAGTAGTATAGTGGGACTAGCGTCGCAGTATTTT. Translated, it gives CASSIVGLASQYF.

The rearrangement uses TRBV29-1 and TRBJ2-4; D remains unclear. Germline V CDR1 and CDR2: SQVTM, ANQGSEA. V was pared by 6 bases and J by 0 bases, with 12 bases between. The CDR3 spans 14 residues. The CDR3 nucleotides are TGCAGCGTCGCGGAAAAACTAGCCAAAAACATTCAGTACTTC. This encodes CSVAEKLAKNIQYF.

V is TRBV18 and J is TRBJ2-2; 8 bases are a match to TRBD1. The CDR3 loop spans 19 amino acids. Germline V lookup: CDR1 KGHSH, CDR2 LQKENI. V trimming: 3 bases; J trimming: 0 bases; junction bases outside the gene matches: 12. CDR3 in DNA: TGTGCCAGCTCACCTAATCTCTCTCGGGACAGGCCGAACACCGGGGAGCTGTTTTTT. It specifies CASSPNLSRDRPNTGELFF.

The rearrangement joins TRBV7-6 to TRBJ2-1; no clear D gene. The CDR3 is 16 amino acids. V lost 6 bases and J lost 3, with 18 bases in between. The germline CDR1 and CDR2 sequences are SGHVS and FNYEAQ. The CDR3 nucleotides read TGTGCCAGCAGTTCTACTGACTTCGAGGACTACAATGAGCAGTTCTTC. Its translation is CASSSTDFEDYNEQFF.

The genes are TRBV2 and TRBJ2-7, with 7 bases lining up with TRBD1. V lost 8 bases and J lost 3; bases outside the gene matches: 10. Germline assignment: CDR1 SNHLY and CDR2 FYNNEI. This CDR3 is 14 amino acids long. The CDR3 loop is CASSSGQNDYEQYF. The CDR3 DNA reads TGTGCCAGCTCCTCGGGACAGAATGACTACGAGCAGTACTTC. Filled out from reference TRBV2 and TRBJ2-7, the complete variable domain reads EPEVTQTPSHQVTQMGQEVILRCVPISNHLYFYWYRQILGQKVEFLVSFYNNEISEKSEIFDDQFSVERPDGSNFTLKIRSTKLEDSAMYFCASSSGQNDYEQYFGPGTRLTVT.

V usage is TRBV19 and J usage is TRBJ1-2; a weak D match, TRBD1 (5 bases). Trimming took off 5 bases at V and 9 bases at J, with 13 bases between the two ends. The CDR3 runs to 12 residues. Germline V CDR1 and CDR2: LNHDA, SQIVND (reference sequence). CDR3 protein: CASSPRQNRYTF. CDR3 sequence (DNA): TGTGCCAGTAGTCCGCGACAGAACCGCTACACCTTC.

This chain connects TRBV7-9 to TRBJ2-3, with 13 positions matching TRBD2. CDR1 is SEHNR and CDR2 is FQNEAQ in the germline V gene (reference sequence). The CDR3 loop spans 17 amino acids. V gave up 0 bases and J gave up 3 bases; unmatched junction bases: 3. The DNA of the CDR3 is TGTGCCAGCAGCTTAGCAGGGACTAGCGGGGTTACAGATACGCAGTATTTT. It is translated as CASSLAGTSGVTDTQYF.

The V call is TRBV7-2, the J call TRBJ1-2; D gene ambiguous. This CDR3 region has 12 residues. Germline CDR1 and CDR2: SGHTA and FQGNSA. V was trimmed by 5 bases and J by 0 bases, leaving 4 bases between them. CDR3 DNA sequence: TGTGCCAGCAGCGCAGCTAACTATGGCTACACCTTC. This translates into CASSAANYGYTF.

This chain links TRBV30 with TRBJ2-1; possibly TRBD2 for D (6 bases). The CDR3 length is 14 residues. The ends were cut back, 0 bases at V and 5 bases at J, with 11 bases in the middle. Germline CDR1 GTSNPN, CDR2 SVGIG (reference sequence). Here the CDR3 reads CAWSVGAGNNEQFF. CDR3 DNA sequence: TGTGCCTGGAGTGTAGGGGCGGGGAACAATGAGCAGTTCTTC.

The chain is built from TRBV5-1 and TRBJ2-7, with a tentative D call TRBD1 (5 bases). The CDR3 loop spans 13 amino acids. Germline V gene sequence: CDR1 SGHRS, CDR2 YFSETQ. V lost 9 bases, J lost 2 bases, and 15 bases lay in between. CDR3 in amino acids: CANSGISPYEQYF. CDR3 nucleotides: TGCGCCAACTCAGGGATTTCCCCCTACGAGCAGTACTTC.

As regards this clone: One end of the junction is discordant with germline, which a read error may explain. The chain employs TRBV2 and TRBJ2-6, with TRBD1 matching over 8 bases. In germline, CDR1 is SNHLY, CDR2 FYNNEI. CDR3 length: 16 residues. The chain's CDR3 is CASSEDRGTGANVLTF. CDR3 nucleotide sequence: TGTGCCAGCAGCGAAGACAGGGGAACTGGGGCCAACGTCCTGACTTTC.

The gene calls are TRBV18 and TRBJ1-1; no definite D call. The germline gives CDR1 KGHSH, CDR2 LQKENI. Trimming took off 3 bases at V and 6 bases at J, with 14 bases between the two ends. This CDR3 contains 14 residues. The CDR3 reads CASSPHLTLPEAFF. Here the CDR3 DNA reads TGTGCCAGCTCACCCCACCTAACCCTCCCTGAAGCTTTCTTT.

In this sample, this clone turned up once. V is TRBV23-1 and J is TRBJ1-2; 7 bases match TRBD1. TRBV23-1 is recorded as an ORF, its role being uncertain. This CDR3 is built from 17 residues. The trim removed 2 bases at V and 3 bases at J, leaving 12 bases unmatched. In nucleotides, the CDR3 is TGCGCCAGCAGTCAAGGAATAAGTGCAGGGGGTTACTATGGCTACACCTTC. This gives the protein CASSQGISAGGYYGYTF.

The chain is built from TRBV7-2 and TRBJ2-7, with 10 bases aligning to TRBD1. This CDR3 has 14 amino acids. Germline assignment: CDR1 SGHTA and CDR2 FQGNSA. The J segment lost 5 bases and the V segment lost 6 bases, leaving 7 bases of the junction unmatched. DNA of the CDR3: TGTGCCAGCAGTCGGACAGGGGGGATCGACGAGCAGTACTTC. It encodes CASSRTGGIDEQYF. Complete variable domain (other parts from reference TRBV7-2 and TRBJ2-7): GAGVSQSPSNKVTEKGKDVELRCDPISGHTALYWYRQSLGQGLEFLIYFQGNSAPDKSGLPSDRFSAERTGGSVSTLTIQRTQQEDSAVYLCASSRTGGIDEQYFGPGTRLTVT.

Concerning this clone itself: The same CDR3 is also encoded by other DNA sequences in this sample. The rearrangement joins TRBV2 to TRBJ1-1, with a possible D match to TRBD1 (6 bases). Germline-derived CDR1 and CDR2 are SNHLY and FYNNEI. Between the trimmed V and J ends, which lost 1 base and 2 bases, there was a span of 8 bases. The CDR3 covers 14 residues. This CDR3 reads CASSEGGGNTEAFF. CDR3 nucleotides: TGTGCCAGCAGTGAAGGGGGGGGCAACACTGAAGCTTTCTTT.